This T cell receptor beta chain was observed in a study of identical twins. TCRdb fed the 5' RACE reads into MiXCR, producing one record per CDR3 protein. The sample contains about 220,000 distinct CDR3 sequences, around 6.5% of which appear only once. V trimming: 4 bases; J trimming: 5 bases; junction bases outside the gene matches: 10. There are 16 residues in the CDR3. Germline CDR1 reads LGHNA; CDR2 reads YSLEER. All donors were healthy, and all were Caucasian. This clonotype was counted between two and nine times. The same data also contributed to another study, on T cells expressing NK-cell markers.

The TCR was taken from a woman aged 18-29 years in good health. Sequencing input: CD8+ T cells sorted from blood. The chain is built from TRBV4-3 and TRBJ2-1; TRBD2 agrees at 8 bases. This chain's CDR3 is CASSLAGRFGHNEQFF. CDR3 coding DNA: TGCGCCAGCAGCCTAGCGGGACGATTTGGACACAATGAGCAGTTCTTC.